These T cell receptor beta chains were read from a single sample in a study of cytomegalovirus exposure and HLA in healthy donors. Sequencing used immunoSEQ multiplex PCR; TCRdb keeps in-frame clones, though not all of them. The sample carries about 120,000 clones, about three quarters recorded once. The sample consisted of PBMCs. These receptors were collected from a woman aged 60-75 years in good health and CMV-seropositive. CDR3s include the opening cysteine and the closing phenylalanine or tryptophan. Each record gives: V gene, J gene, D gene, clone size, CDR3 protein, CDR3 DNA. A D gene is named only where the DNA matches it firmly. Clone size is not always given. Where it is, it says once, few, many or a class for expanded clones.

v_call: TRBV28; j_call: TRBJ1-1; d_call: TRBD1; clone_size: .; cdr3_aa: CASSSARGPAFF; cdr3_nt: TGTGCCAGCAGCTCGGCGAGGGGGCCGGCCTTCTTT
v_call: TRBV9; j_call: TRBJ2-1; d_call: .; clone_size: .; cdr3_aa: CASSVAGLPTNEQFF; cdr3_nt: TGTGCCAGCAGCGTAGCCGGTTTGCCCACCAATGAGCAGTTCTTC
v_call: TRBV7-9; j_call: TRBJ2-7; d_call: TRBD2; clone_size: .; cdr3_aa: CASSSQGGSHGYEQYF; cdr3_nt: TGTGCCAGCAGCTCCCAAGGCGGGAGCCACGGGTACGAGCAGTACTTC
v_call: TRBV7-9; j_call: TRBJ2-5; d_call: .; clone_size: few; cdr3_aa: CASSPQRKTQYF; cdr3_nt: TGTGCCAGCAGCCCGCAGCGGAAGACCCAGTACTTC
v_call: TRBV18; j_call: TRBJ1-5; d_call: TRBD1; clone_size: once; cdr3_aa: CASSQGQGAQPQHF; cdr3_nt: TGTGCCAGCTCCCAAGGACAGGGTGCGCAGCCCCAGCATTTT
v_call: TRBV18; j_call: TRBJ1-1; d_call: .; clone_size: .; cdr3_aa: CASSPGGNTEAFF; cdr3_nt: TGTGCCAGCTCACCCGGGGGAAACACTGAAGCTTTCTTT
v_call: TRBV7-9; j_call: TRBJ2-1; d_call: TRBD2; clone_size: once; cdr3_aa: CASSDQSGSVFNEQFF; cdr3_nt: TGTGCCAGCAGCGACCAGAGCGGGAGTGTTTTTAATGAGCAGTTCTTC
v_call: TRBV6-4; j_call: TRBJ1-1; d_call: .; clone_size: .; cdr3_aa: CASSTTIAQATEAFF; cdr3_nt: TGTGCCAGCAGTACCACCATCGCCCAGGCAACTGAAGCTTTCTTT
v_call: TRBV10-3; j_call: TRBJ2-1; d_call: TRBD1; clone_size: .; cdr3_aa: CAMSGTGDSEQFF; cdr3_nt: TGTGCCATGTCCGGGACAGGGGATAGTGAGCAGTTCTTC
v_call: TRBV6-6; j_call: TRBJ2-7; d_call: .; clone_size: .; cdr3_aa: CASSYSKGERYEQYF; cdr3_nt: TGTGCCAGCAGTTACTCGAAAGGGGAACGCTACGAGCAGTACTTC
v_call: TRBV28; j_call: TRBJ1-2; d_call: TRBD1; clone_size: once; cdr3_aa: CASTLQTGSGTGYHFDYGYTF; cdr3_nt: TGTGCCAGCACTCTTCAAACGGGGAGTGGGACAGGGTATCATTTTGACTATGGCTACACCTTC
v_call: TRBV6-6; j_call: TRBJ2-5; d_call: TRBD2; clone_size: .; cdr3_aa: CASSPGTSGSGETQYF; cdr3_nt: TGTGCCAGCAGTCCCGGGACTAGCGGGAGCGGAGAGACCCAGTACTTC
v_call: TRBV5-5; j_call: TRBJ2-1; d_call: .; clone_size: .; cdr3_aa: CASSLSGGGPRGEQFF; cdr3_nt: TGTGCCAGCAGCTTGAGTGGTGGTGGACCGCGGGGTGAGCAGTTCTTC
v_call: TRBV7-2; j_call: TRBJ1-6; d_call: .; clone_size: .; cdr3_aa: CASSLSPSSSYNSPLHF; cdr3_nt: TGTGCCAGCAGCTTAAGTCCGAGTAGCTCCTATAATTCACCCCTCCACTTT
v_call: TRBV7-9; j_call: TRBJ1-1; d_call: .; clone_size: .; cdr3_aa: CSGEWEAFF; cdr3_nt: TGTTCCGGTGAGTGGGAAGCTTTCTTT
v_call: TRBV30; j_call: TRBJ2-7; d_call: TRBD2; clone_size: once; cdr3_aa: CAWRISGSFREDF; cdr3_nt: TGTGCCTGGAGGATAAGCGGGAGTTTCAGGGAGGACTTC
v_call: TRBV18; j_call: TRBJ2-7; d_call: TRBD2; clone_size: once; cdr3_aa: CASSTQLAGGAYEQYF; cdr3_nt: TGTGCCAGCTCGACCCAACTAGCGGGGGGGGCCTACGAGCAGTACTTC
v_call: TRBV7-9; j_call: TRBJ2-3; d_call: TRBD2; clone_size: .; cdr3_aa: CASSFTGLAGGDTQYF; cdr3_nt: TGTGCCAGCAGCTTTACGGGACTAGCGGGTGGGGATACGCAGTATTTT
v_call: TRBV9; j_call: TRBJ2-7; d_call: .; clone_size: once; cdr3_aa: CASSVTWGYEQYF; cdr3_nt: TGTGCCAGCAGCGTTACTTGGGGCTACGAGCAGTACTTC
v_call: TRBV6-1; j_call: TRBJ1-2; d_call: .; clone_size: .; cdr3_aa: CASRLDRLTSFYTF; cdr3_nt: TGTGCCAGCAGACTAGACAGGTTAACGAGCTTCTACACCTTC
v_call: TRBV4-2; j_call: TRBJ2-7; d_call: TRBD2; clone_size: few; cdr3_aa: CASSQAGGPYEQYF; cdr3_nt: TGTGCCAGCAGCCAAGCGGGAGGGCCTTACGAGCAGTACTTC
v_call: TRBV7-9; j_call: TRBJ1-1; d_call: .; clone_size: .; cdr3_aa: CASSKSPGGNTEAFF; cdr3_nt: TGTGCCAGCAGCAAAAGTCCCGGGGGGAACACTGAAGCTTTCTTT
v_call: TRBV7-9; j_call: TRBJ2-3; d_call: TRBD1; clone_size: once; cdr3_aa: CASSPRQGQAVYDTQYF; cdr3_nt: TGTGCCAGCAGCCCCAGACAGGGACAAGCGGTGTATGATACGCAGTATTTT
v_call: TRBV29-1; j_call: TRBJ2-7; d_call: .; clone_size: .; cdr3_aa: CSVLGQDYGKVPYEQYF; cdr3_nt: TGCAGCGTTCTTGGACAGGACTACGGGAAGGTCCCATACGAGCAGTACTTC
v_call: TRBV7-3; j_call: TRBJ2-1; d_call: TRBD2; clone_size: .; cdr3_aa: CASSPQGSAGVGNEQFF; cdr3_nt: TGTGCCAGCAGCCCCCAGGGGTCAGCGGGAGTGGGCAATGAGCAGTTCTTC
v_call: TRBV5-1; j_call: TRBJ2-3; d_call: .; clone_size: once; cdr3_aa: CASSRLVSVDTQYF; cdr3_nt: TGCGCCAGCAGCCGACTAGTAAGCGTCGATACGCAGTATTTT
v_call: TRBV27; j_call: TRBJ2-2; d_call: TRBD2; clone_size: once; cdr3_aa: CATPPKAGGPSTGELFF; cdr3_nt: TGTGCCACCCCTCCCAAAGCGGGAGGGCCGAGCACCGGGGAGCTGTTTTTT
v_call: TRBV7-9; j_call: TRBJ2-7; d_call: TRBD1; clone_size: .; cdr3_aa: CASTLRDRGYEQYF; cdr3_nt: TGTGCCAGCACCCTTCGGGACAGGGGCTACGAGCAGTACTTC
v_call: TRBV6-6; j_call: TRBJ2-7; d_call: TRBD2; clone_size: .; cdr3_aa: CASSRSGSPWEQYF; cdr3_nt: TGTGCCAGCAGTAGAAGCGGGAGTCCGTGGGAGCAGTACTTC
v_call: TRBV5-1; j_call: TRBJ2-2; d_call: .; clone_size: .; cdr3_aa: CASSFGPGATSGELFF; cdr3_nt: TGCGCCAGCAGCTTTGGTCCAGGGGCCACCTCCGGGGAGCTGTTTTTT
v_call: TRBV5-1; j_call: TRBJ2-1; d_call: TRBD2; clone_size: .; cdr3_aa: CASSLGTSGSYNEQFF; cdr3_nt: TGCGCCAGCAGCTTGGGGACTAGCGGCTCCTACAATGAGCAGTTCTTC
v_call: TRBV5-1; j_call: TRBJ2-5; d_call: TRBD2; clone_size: once; cdr3_aa: CASSLAPSGSAQETQYF; cdr3_nt: TGCGCCAGCAGCTTGGCCCCTAGCGGGAGTGCCCAAGAGACCCAGTACTTC
v_call: TRBV6-1; j_call: TRBJ2-1; d_call: .; clone_size: .; cdr3_aa: CASSGGLYYNEQFF; cdr3_nt: TGTGCCAGCAGTGGTGGACTATACTACAATGAGCAGTTCTTC
v_call: TRBV7-9; j_call: TRBJ2-2; d_call: TRBD1; clone_size: once; cdr3_aa: CASSLAGQGLRELFF; cdr3_nt: TGTGCCAGCAGCTTAGCGGGACAGGGGCTCCGGGAGCTGTTTTTT
v_call: TRBV6-6; j_call: TRBJ1-2; d_call: .; clone_size: .; cdr3_aa: CASSSPGQNYGYTF; cdr3_nt: TGTGCCAGCAGTTCACCGGGACAAAACTATGGCTACACCTTC
v_call: TRBV7-3; j_call: TRBJ1-2; d_call: .; clone_size: .; cdr3_aa: CASSPTLATLKGANYGYTF; cdr3_nt: TGTGCCAGCAGCCCAACCCTAGCCACCCTAAAGGGGGCTAACTATGGCTACACCTTC
v_call: TRBV7-9; j_call: TRBJ2-1; d_call: .; clone_size: .; cdr3_aa: CSSSLGRSNEQFF; cdr3_nt: TGTTCCAGCAGCTTAGGTCGGAGCAATGAGCAGTTCTTC
v_call: TRBV4-1; j_call: TRBJ2-5; d_call: .; clone_size: .; cdr3_aa: CASSRGPEETQYF; cdr3_nt: TGCGCCAGCAGCCGGGGCCCGGAGGAGACCCAGTACTTC
v_call: TRBV10-3; j_call: TRBJ1-5; d_call: TRBD1; clone_size: .; cdr3_aa: CAISVTGAEQPQHF; cdr3_nt: TGTGCCATCAGCGTTACAGGGGCGGAACAGCCCCAGCATTTT
v_call: TRBV15; j_call: TRBJ1-6; d_call: .; clone_size: .; cdr3_aa: CATSRDARVHNSPLHF; cdr3_nt: TGTGCCACCAGCAGAGATGCCAGGGTACATAATTCACCCCTCCACTTT
v_call: TRBV6-5; j_call: TRBJ2-7; d_call: .; clone_size: .; cdr3_aa: CASSYNSYSTYEQYF; cdr3_nt: TGTGCCAGCAGTTACAATAGTTACAGCACCTACGAGCAGTACTTC
v_call: TRBV5-6; j_call: TRBJ1-1; d_call: TRBD1; clone_size: .; cdr3_aa: CASSLARQGYTEAFF; cdr3_nt: TGTGCCAGCAGCTTGGCCCGACAGGGGTACACTGAAGCTTTCTTT
v_call: TRBV27; j_call: TRBJ2-1; d_call: TRBD2; clone_size: .; cdr3_aa: CASTTYPGTSGDNEQFF; cdr3_nt: TGTGCCAGCACAACTTACCCGGGGACTAGCGGAGACAATGAGCAGTTCTTC
v_call: TRBV6-1; j_call: TRBJ2-5; d_call: .; clone_size: few; cdr3_aa: CASSQRVKGTQYF; cdr3_nt: TGTGCCAGCAGCCAGAGGGTAAAGGGGACCCAGTACTTC
v_call: TRBV5-6; j_call: TRBJ2-7; d_call: .; clone_size: .; cdr3_aa: CASSLAVGKAYEQYF; cdr3_nt: TGTGCCAGCAGCTTAGCGGTCGGAAAAGCCTACGAGCAGTACTTC
v_call: TRBV7-9; j_call: TRBJ1-4; d_call: .; clone_size: few; cdr3_aa: CASSADRPANEKLFF; cdr3_nt: TGTGCCAGCAGCGCGGACAGACCTGCTAATGAAAAACTGTTTTTT
v_call: TRBV7-3; j_call: TRBJ2-3; d_call: TRBD2; clone_size: .; cdr3_aa: CASSGQTSGADTQYF; cdr3_nt: TGTGCCAGCAGCGGCCAGACTAGCGGGGCAGATACGCAGTATTTT
v_call: TRBV28; j_call: TRBJ1-2; d_call: .; clone_size: .; cdr3_aa: CASSSDRRSRGYTF; cdr3_nt: TGTGCCAGCAGCTCTGACAGGAGATCTCGCGGCTACACCTTC
v_call: TRBV10-1; j_call: TRBJ2-1; d_call: .; clone_size: .; cdr3_aa: CASSEALGDWEFF; cdr3_nt: TGCGCCAGCAGTGAGGCACTGGGGGACTGGGAGTTCTTC
v_call: TRBV6-1; j_call: TRBJ2-7; d_call: .; clone_size: .; cdr3_aa: CASSETGLSSYEQYF; cdr3_nt: TGTGCCAGCAGTGAGACGGGGTTGAGCTCCTACGAGCAGTACTTC
v_call: TRBV7-9; j_call: TRBJ1-3; d_call: .; clone_size: .; cdr3_aa: CASSLALPGAYSGNTIYF; cdr3_nt: TGTGCCAGCAGCTTAGCCCTCCCAGGCGCCTACTCTGGAAACACCATATATTTT
v_call: TRBV30; j_call: TRBJ1-2; d_call: .; clone_size: .; cdr3_aa: CAWKSGQIYGYTF; cdr3_nt: TGTGCCTGGAAGTCTGGACAGATATATGGCTACACCTTC
v_call: TRBV4-2; j_call: TRBJ2-2; d_call: TRBD1; clone_size: .; cdr3_aa: CASSRQGGNTGELFF; cdr3_nt: TGTGCCAGCAGTCGACAGGGTGGTAACACCGGGGAGCTGTTTTTT